These 9 T cell receptor beta chains were all obtained from the same sample, sequenced in a study of vaccination effects on CD4 cells after COVID-19 (dated 2022 in TCRdb). Library preparation employed the immunoSEQ multiplex PCR assay. Drawn from immuneACCESS, this table holds only the in-frame rearrangements with V and J called that TCRdb kept. Clones are partly lost; checked studies trace under half to an unresolved V gene and leave the rest unexplained. The sample data list around 71,000 clones, and roughly three quarters of these were observed just once. The ten largest account for over 4% of the sample. The ViraFEST assay stimulated PBMC with viral peptide pools and then used TCR sequencing to identify antigen-specific CD4+ T cell clonotypes by expansion. After around ten days of culture, CD4+ T cells were isolated with the EasySep CD4+ T cell isolation kit. Healthy vaccine recipients had no prior SARS-CoV-2 infection, confirmed by negative nucleocapsid antibodies before and after vaccination.

These receptors are not linked to any known antigen. The sample here was CD4+ T cells from PBMCs cultured with HCoV-OC43 spike peptides, taken before COVID-19 vaccination. In light of the paper, this sample's cell subset or site label describes: HCoV-OC43 spike overlapping peptide pool stimulation. Receptors originate from a human donor who received a COVID-19 vaccine.

The chain couples TRBV6-4 to TRBJ2-1, with 10 bases that match TRBD2. CDR3 length equals 14 residues. The germline V gene encodes CDR1 MRHNA and CDR2 SNTAGT. With 3 bases clipped from V and 6 bases from J, the junction kept 2 bases outside the gene matches. This chain's CDR3 is CASSEAGGPNEQFF. CDR3 sequence (DNA): TGTGCCAGCAGTGAAGCGGGGGGGCCCAATGAGCAGTTCTTC.

The V gene is TRBV7-2, the J gene TRBJ1-1; the D gene is possibly TRBD1 (5 bases). Trimming took 5 bases from V and 0 from J, leaving 10 bases between them. This CDR3 contains 14 residues. The germline V gene has CDR1 SGHTA and CDR2 FQGNSA. DNA for the CDR3: TGTGCCAGCAGCAAGGGACTGCTGAACACTGAAGCTTTCTTT. Protein sequence: CASSKGLLNTEAFF.

In this sample, this clone turned up a few times. V and J are TRBV27 and TRBJ2-7; TRBD1 matches at 10 bases. This CDR3 has 15 residues. Germline trimming cut 5 bases from V and 0 bases from J; bases unmatched to any gene: 4. CDR1 is MNHEY and CDR2 is SMNVEV in the germline V gene (reference sequence). The CDR3 reads CASSRTGGNSYEQYV. CDR3 nucleotide sequence: TGTGCCAGCAGTAGGACAGGGGGTAACTCCTACGAGCAGTACGTC.

The rearrangement links TRBV5-6 to TRBJ1-3; D may be TRBD1 (5 bases). This CDR3 contains 17 residues. Germline V gives CDR1 SGHDT, CDR2 YYEEEE. The V gene lost 2 bases and the J gene lost 4 bases, with 19 bases spanning the gap. The CDR3 sequence is CASSLDPHPGHGNTIYF. The CDR3 DNA sequence: TGTGCCAGCAGCTTAGACCCCCATCCAGGGCACGGAAACACCATATATTTT.

This chain links TRBV4-1 with TRBJ1-1, with D perhaps matching TRBD1 (6 bases). V dropped 4 bases and J dropped 3 bases, with 15 bases sitting between them. Per the germline V gene, CDR1 is MGHRA and CDR2 is YSYEKL. The length of the CDR3 is 15 residues. In DNA form, the CDR3 reads TGCGCCAGCAGCCTCGGGACACGTCTGGACACTGAAGCTTTCTTT. It codes for CASSLGTRLDTEAFF.

This clone showed up just a few times. This chain links TRBV13 with TRBJ2-2; D remains unclear. Trimming stripped 6 bases from V and 3 bases from J, with 14 bases between. Per the germline V gene, CDR1 is PRHDT and CDR2 is FYEKMQ (reference sequence). This CDR3 comprises 15 residues. CDR3 in DNA: TGTGCCAGCAGTTCCCGGGCACGGGACACCGGGGAGCTGTTTTTT. It is translated as CASSSRARDTGELFF. The whole variable domain, remainder taken from reference TRBV13 and TRBJ2-2, is AAGVIQSPRHLIKEKRETATLKCYPIPRHDTVYWYQQGPGQDPQFLISFYEKMQSDKGSIPDRFSAQQFSDYHSELNMSSLELGDSALYFCASSSRARDTGELFFGEGSRLTVL.

The chain recombines TRBV4-1 with TRBJ2-7; a weak D match, TRBD2 (5 bases). V was cut by 4 bases and J by 3 bases, with 13 bases left in between. Germline V gene sequence: CDR1 MGHRA, CDR2 YSYEKL. The CDR3 totals 14 residues. The CDR3 here is CASSRMADYYEQYV. In DNA form, the CDR3 reads TGCGCCAGCAGCCGTATGGCTGACTACTACGAGCAGTACGTC.

The chain has TRBV24-1 and TRBJ2-3; 8 bases map to TRBD2. The CDR3 is 14 amino acids. Germline values: CDR1 KGHDR, CDR2 SFDVKD. Trimming took 6 bases from V and 2 from J; bases not matched to a gene: 3. This CDR3 reads CATSLAGLTDTQYF. CDR3 nucleotides: TGTGCCACCAGTTTAGCGGGGCTCACAGATACGCAGTATTTT.

This clone was seen more than once but under ten times. V is TRBV5-1 and J is TRBJ1-2, with D unclear. Germline V gene data show CDR1 as SGHRS and CDR2 as YFSETQ. V lost 0 bases to trimming and J lost 0 bases, with 9 bases between them. The CDR3 covers 15 residues. In nucleotides, the CDR3 is TGCGCCAGCAGCTTGGTTCCGGGAACTAACTATGGCTACACCTTC. Translated, it gives CASSLVPGTNYGYTF.